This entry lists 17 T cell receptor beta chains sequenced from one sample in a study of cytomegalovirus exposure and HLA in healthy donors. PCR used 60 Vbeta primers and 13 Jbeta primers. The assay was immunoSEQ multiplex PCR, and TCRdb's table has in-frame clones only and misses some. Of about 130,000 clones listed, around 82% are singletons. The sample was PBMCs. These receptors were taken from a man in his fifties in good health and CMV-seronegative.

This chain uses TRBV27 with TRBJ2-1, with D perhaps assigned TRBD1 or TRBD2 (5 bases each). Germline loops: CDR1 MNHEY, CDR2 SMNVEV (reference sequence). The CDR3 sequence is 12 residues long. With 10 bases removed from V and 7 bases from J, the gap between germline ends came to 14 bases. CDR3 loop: CATRVSGNEQFF. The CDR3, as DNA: TGTGCCACCAGGGTGTCGGGGAATGAGCAGTTCTTC.

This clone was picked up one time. CDR3 protein: CAISESRSSKETQYF. CDR3 in DNA: TGTGCCATCAGTGAGTCGAGATCCTCCAAAGAGACCCAGTACTTC. The V and J genes are TRBV10-3 and TRBJ2-5; D unclear. The CDR3 has 15 amino acids. V was shortened by 0 bases and J by 3 bases, with 11 bases between the two germline ends. The germline V gene has CDR1 ENHRY and CDR2 SYGVKD.

The CDR3 coding sequence is TGTGCCAGCAGGCGTAACCTCAGGGGCACCGGGGAGCTGTTTTTT. It is translated as CASRRNLRGTGELFF. This chain connects TRBV7-2 to TRBJ2-2; perhaps TRBD1 as D (6 bases). Germline V gene sequence: CDR1 SGHTA, CDR2 FQGNSA. V lost 6 bases to trimming and J lost 4 bases, with 15 bases between them. The CDR3 contains 15 residues.

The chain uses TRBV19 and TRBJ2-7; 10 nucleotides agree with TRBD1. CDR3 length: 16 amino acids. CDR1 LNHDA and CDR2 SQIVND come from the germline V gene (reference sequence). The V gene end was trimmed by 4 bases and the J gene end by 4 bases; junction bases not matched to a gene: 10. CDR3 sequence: CASSTSGQGTLYEQYF. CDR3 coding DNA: TGTGCCAGTAGTACCTCGGGACAGGGGACCCTGTACGAGCAGTACTTC.

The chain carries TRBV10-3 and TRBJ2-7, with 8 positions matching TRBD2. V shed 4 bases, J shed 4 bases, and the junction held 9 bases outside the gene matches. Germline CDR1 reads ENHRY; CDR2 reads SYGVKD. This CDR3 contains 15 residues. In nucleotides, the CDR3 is TGTGCCATCAGTGGGAGCGGGAGTCGTGGGTACGAGCAGTACTTC. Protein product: CAISGSGSRGYEQYF.

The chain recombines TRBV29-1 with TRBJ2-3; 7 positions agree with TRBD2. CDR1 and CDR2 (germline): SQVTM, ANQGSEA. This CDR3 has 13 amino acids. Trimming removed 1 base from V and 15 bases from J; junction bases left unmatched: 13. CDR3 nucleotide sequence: TGCAGCGTTGAAGGCATCGGGGGGATGGGGTGTTATTTT. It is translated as CSVEGIGGMGCYF.

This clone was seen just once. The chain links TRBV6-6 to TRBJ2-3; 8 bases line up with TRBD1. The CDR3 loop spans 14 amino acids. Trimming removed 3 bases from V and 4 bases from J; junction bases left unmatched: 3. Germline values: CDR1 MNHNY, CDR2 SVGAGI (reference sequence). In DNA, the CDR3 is TGTGCCAGCAGTTATGGCAGGGGGCCAGATACGCAGTATTTT. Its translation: CASSYGRGPDTQYF.

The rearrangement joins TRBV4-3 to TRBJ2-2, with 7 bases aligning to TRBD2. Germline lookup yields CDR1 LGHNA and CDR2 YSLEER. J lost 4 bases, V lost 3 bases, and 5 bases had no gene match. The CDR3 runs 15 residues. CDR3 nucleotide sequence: TGCGCCAGCAGCCATGCCCAGCGGGGCACCGGGGAGCTGTTTTTT. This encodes CASSHAQRGTGELFF.

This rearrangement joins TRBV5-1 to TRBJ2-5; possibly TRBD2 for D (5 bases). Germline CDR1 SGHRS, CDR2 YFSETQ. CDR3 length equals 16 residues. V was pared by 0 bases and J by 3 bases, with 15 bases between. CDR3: CASSLGIGMPKETQYF. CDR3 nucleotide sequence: TGCGCCAGCAGCTTGGGTATCGGGATGCCTAAAGAGACCCAGTACTTC. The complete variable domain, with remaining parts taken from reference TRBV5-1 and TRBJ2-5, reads KAGVTQTPRYLIKTRGQQVTLSCSPISGHRSVSWYQQTPGQGLQFLFEYFSETQRNKGNFPGRFSGRQFSNSRSEMNVSTLELGDSALYLCASSLGIGMPKETQYFGPGTRLLVL.

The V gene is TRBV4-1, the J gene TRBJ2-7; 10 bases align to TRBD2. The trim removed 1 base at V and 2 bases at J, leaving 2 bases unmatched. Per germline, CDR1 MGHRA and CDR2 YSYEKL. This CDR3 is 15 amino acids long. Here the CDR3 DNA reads TGCGCCAGCAGCCAAGTACTAGCGGGGCCCTACGAGCAGTACTTC. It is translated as CASSQVLAGPYEQYF.

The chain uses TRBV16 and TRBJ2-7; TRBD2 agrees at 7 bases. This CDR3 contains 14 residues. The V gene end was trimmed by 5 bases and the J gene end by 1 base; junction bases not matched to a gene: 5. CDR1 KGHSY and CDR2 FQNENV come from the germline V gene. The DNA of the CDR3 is TGTGCCAGCAGCAGACTAGCCGATTCCTACGAGCAGTACTTC. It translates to CASSRLADSYEQYF.

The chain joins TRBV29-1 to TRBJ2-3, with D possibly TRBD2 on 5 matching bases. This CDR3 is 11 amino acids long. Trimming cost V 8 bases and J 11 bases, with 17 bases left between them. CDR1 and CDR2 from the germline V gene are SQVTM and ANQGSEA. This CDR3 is CSTTFEGVQYF. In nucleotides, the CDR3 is TGCAGCACTACATTCGAGGGTGTGCAGTATTTT.

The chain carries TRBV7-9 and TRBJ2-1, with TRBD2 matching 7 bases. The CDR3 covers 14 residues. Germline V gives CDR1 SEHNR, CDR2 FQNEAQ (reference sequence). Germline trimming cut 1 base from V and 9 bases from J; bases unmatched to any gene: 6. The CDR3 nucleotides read TGTGCCAGCAGCTTAGAGGCGGGAGTTTTTGAGCAGTTCTTC. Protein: CASSLEAGVFEQFF.

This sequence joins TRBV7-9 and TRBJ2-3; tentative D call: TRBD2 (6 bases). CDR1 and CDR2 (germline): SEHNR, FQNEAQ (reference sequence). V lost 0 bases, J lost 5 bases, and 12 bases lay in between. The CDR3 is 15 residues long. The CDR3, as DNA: TGTGCCAGCAGCTTAGCTGCGGGAAACATAGATACGCAGTATTTT. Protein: CASSLAAGNIDTQYF.

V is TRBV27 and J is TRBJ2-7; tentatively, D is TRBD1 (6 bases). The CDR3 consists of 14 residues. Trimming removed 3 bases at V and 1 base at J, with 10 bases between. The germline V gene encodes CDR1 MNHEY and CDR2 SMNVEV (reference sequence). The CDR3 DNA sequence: TGTGCCAGCAGTTTGAGGGGGAAGTCCTACGAGCAGTACTTC. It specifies CASSLRGKSYEQYF.

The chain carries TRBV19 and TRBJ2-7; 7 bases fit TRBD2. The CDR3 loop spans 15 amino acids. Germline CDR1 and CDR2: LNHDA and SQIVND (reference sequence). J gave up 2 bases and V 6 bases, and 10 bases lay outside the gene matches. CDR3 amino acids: CASSHTSGVTYEQYF. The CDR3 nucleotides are TGTGCCAGTAGCCATACAAGCGGGGTCACCTACGAGCAGTACTTC.

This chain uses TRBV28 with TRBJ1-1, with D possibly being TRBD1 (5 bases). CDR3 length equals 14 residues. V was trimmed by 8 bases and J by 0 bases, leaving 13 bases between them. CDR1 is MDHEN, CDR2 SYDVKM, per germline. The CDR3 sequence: CASGASFMNTEAFF. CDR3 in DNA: TGTGCCAGCGGGGCCTCCTTCATGAACACTGAAGCTTTCTTT.